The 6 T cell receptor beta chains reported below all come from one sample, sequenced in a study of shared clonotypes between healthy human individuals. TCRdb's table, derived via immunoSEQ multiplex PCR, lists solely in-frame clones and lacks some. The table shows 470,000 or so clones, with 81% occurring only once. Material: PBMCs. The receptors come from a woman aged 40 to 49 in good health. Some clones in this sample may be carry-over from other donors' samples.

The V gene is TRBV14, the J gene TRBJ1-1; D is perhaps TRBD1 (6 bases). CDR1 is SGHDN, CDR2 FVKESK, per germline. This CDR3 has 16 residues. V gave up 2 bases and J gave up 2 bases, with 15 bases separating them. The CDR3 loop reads CASSQITGTLNTEAFF. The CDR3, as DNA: TGTGCCAGCAGCCAAATTACCGGGACACTTAACACTGAAGCTTTCTTT.

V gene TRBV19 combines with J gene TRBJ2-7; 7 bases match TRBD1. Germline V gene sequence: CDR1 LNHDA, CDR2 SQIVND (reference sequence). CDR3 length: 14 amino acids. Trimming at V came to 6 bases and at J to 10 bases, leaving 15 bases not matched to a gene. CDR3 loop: CASSNRDSLTSQYF. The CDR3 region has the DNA TGTGCCAGTAGCAACCGGGACAGCCTAACGAGCCAGTACTTC.

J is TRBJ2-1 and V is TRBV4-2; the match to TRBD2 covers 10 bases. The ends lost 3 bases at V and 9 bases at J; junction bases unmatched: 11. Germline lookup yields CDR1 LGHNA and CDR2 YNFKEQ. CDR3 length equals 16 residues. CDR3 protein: CASSQTGTSVLGEQFF. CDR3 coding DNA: TGTGCCAGCAGCCAGACCGGGACTAGCGTTCTCGGTGAGCAGTTCTTC.

The CDR3 sequence: CASSLDQEGHFLSYEQYF. For the CDR3, the DNA is TGTGCCAGCAGCTTAGATCAAGAGGGACACTTCCTCTCCTACGAGCAGTACTTC. V is TRBV11-2 and J is TRBJ2-7; the D gene is possibly TRBD1 (6 bases). The CDR3 spans 18 residues. CDR1 is SGHAT and CDR2 is FQNNGV in the germline V gene. Trimming stripped 0 bases from V and 0 bases from J, with 18 bases between.

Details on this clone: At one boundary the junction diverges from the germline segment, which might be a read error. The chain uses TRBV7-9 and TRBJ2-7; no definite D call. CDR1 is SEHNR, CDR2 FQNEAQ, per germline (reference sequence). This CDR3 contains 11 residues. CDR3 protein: CASSPQYVQYF. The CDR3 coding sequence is TGTGCCAGCAGCCCTCAATACGTGCAGTACTTC. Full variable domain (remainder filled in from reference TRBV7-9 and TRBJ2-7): DTGVSQNPRHKITKRGQNVTFRCDPISEHNRLYWYRQTLGQGPEFLTYFQNEAQLEKSRLLSDRFSAERPKGSFSTLEIQRTEQGDSAMYLCASSPQYVQYFGPGTRLTVT.

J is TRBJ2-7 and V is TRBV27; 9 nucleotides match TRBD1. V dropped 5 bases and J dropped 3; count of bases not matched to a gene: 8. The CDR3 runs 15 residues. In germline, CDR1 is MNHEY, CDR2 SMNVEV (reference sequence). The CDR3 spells CASSRKSGQGYEQYF. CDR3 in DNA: TGTGCCAGCAGTAGAAAATCGGGACAGGGCTACGAGCAGTACTTC.